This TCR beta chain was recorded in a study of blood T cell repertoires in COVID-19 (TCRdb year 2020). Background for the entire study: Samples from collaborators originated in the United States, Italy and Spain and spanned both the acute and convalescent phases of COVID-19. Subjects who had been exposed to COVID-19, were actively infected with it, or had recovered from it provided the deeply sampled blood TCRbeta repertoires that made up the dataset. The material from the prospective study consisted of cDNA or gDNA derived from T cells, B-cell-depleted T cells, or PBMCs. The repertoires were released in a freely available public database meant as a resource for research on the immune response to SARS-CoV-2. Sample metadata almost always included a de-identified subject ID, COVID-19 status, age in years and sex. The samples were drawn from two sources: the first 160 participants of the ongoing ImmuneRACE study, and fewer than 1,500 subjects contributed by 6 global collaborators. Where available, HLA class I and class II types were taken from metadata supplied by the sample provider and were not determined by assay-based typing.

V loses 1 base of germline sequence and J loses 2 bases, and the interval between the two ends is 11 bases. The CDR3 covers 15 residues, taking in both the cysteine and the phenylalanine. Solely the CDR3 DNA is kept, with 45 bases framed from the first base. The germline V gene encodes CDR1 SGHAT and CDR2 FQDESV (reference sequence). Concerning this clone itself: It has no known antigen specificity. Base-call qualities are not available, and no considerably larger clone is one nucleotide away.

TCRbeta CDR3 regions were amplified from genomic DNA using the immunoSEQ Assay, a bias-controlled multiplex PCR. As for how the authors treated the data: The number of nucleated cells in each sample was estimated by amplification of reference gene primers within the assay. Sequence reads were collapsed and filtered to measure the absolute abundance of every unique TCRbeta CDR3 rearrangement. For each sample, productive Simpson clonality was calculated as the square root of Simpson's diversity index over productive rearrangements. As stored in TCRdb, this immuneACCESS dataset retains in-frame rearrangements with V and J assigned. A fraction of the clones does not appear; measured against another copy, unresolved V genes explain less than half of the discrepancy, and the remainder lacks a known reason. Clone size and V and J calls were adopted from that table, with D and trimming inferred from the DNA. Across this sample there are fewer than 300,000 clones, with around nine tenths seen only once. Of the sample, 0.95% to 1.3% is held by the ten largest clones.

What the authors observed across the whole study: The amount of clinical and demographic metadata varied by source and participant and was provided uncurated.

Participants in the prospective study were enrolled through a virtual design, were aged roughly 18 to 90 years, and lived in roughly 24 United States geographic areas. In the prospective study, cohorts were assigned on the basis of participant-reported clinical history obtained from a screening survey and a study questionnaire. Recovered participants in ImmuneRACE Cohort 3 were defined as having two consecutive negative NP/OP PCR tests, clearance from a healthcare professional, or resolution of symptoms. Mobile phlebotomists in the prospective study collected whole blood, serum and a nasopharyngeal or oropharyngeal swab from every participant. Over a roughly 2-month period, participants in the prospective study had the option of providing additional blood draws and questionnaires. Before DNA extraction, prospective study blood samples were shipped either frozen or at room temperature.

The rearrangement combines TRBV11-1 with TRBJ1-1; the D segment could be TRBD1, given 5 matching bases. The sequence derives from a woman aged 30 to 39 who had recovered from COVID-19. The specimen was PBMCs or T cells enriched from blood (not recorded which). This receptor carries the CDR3 CASSLVDRPNTEAFF. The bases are TGTGCCAGCAGCTTAGTCGACAGACCAAACACTGAAGCTTTCTTT.